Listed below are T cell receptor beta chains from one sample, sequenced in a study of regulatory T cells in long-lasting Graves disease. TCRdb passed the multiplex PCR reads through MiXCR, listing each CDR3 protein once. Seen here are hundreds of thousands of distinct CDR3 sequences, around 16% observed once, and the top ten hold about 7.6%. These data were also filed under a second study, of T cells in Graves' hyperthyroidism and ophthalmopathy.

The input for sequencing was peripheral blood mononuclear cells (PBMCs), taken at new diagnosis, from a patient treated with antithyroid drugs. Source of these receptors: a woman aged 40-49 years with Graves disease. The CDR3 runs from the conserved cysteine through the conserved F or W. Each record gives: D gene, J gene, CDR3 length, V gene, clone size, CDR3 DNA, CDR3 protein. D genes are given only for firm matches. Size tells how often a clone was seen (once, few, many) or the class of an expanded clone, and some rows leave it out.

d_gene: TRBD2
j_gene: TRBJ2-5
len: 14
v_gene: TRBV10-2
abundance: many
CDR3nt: TGCGCCAGCACCCGAGCGGGAGCCCAAGAGACCCAGTACTTC
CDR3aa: CASTRAGAQETQYF

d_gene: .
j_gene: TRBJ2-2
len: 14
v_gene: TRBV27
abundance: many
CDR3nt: TGTGCCAGCGGGCGTGCGCGTAACACCGGGGAGCTGTTTTTT
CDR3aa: CASGRARNTGELFF

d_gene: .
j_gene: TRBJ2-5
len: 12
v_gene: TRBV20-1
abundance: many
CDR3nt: TGCAGTGCTCCACGCGAGGGGGAGACCCAGTACTTC
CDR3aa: CSAPREGETQYF

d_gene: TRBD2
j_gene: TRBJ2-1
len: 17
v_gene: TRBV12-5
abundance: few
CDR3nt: TGTGCTAGTGGTTTGCCAACCGGGACTAGGAGGTCCAATGAGCAGTCCTTC
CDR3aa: CASGLPTGTRRSNEQSF

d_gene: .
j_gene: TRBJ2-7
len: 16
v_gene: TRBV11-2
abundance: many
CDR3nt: TGTGCCAGCAGCTTAGTGGTCCAGGGGGGCTCCTACGAGCAGTACTTC
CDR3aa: CASSLVVQGGSYEQYF

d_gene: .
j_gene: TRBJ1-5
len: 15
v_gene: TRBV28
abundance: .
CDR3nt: TGTGCCAGCAACCCGGGGCAGGATAGCAATCAGCCCCGGCATTTT
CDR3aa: CASNPGQDSNQPRHF

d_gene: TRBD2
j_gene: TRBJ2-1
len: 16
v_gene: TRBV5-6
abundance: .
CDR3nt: TGTGCCAGCAGCTTGGCGGCTAGCGGGAGAGTCGATGAGCAGTTCTTC
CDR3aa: CASSLAASGRVDEQFF

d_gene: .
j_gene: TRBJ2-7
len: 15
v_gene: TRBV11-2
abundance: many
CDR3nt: TGTGCCAGCAGCTTAGGACGGAGTGCCTCCTACGAGCAGTACTTC
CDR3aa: CASSLGRSASYEQYF

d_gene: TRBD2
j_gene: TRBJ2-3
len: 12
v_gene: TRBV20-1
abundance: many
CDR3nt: TGCAGTGCCCGACTAGCGGGAGATACGCAGTATTTT
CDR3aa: CSARLAGDTQYF

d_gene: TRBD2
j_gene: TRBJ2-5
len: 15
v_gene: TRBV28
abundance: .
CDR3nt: TGTGCCAGCAGCCTAGCGGGAGTGTACCAAGAGACCCAGTACTTC
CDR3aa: CASSLAGVYQETQYF

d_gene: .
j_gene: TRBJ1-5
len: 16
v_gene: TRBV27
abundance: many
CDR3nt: TGTGCCAGCAGTCCCACTACAGGGTTGGGCAATCAGCCCCAGCATTTT
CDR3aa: CASSPTTGLGNQPQHF

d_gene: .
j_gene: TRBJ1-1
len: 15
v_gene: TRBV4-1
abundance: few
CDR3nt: TGCGCCAGCAGCCAATCGGGCGGGGGAGTTTCTGAAGCTTTCTTT
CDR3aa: CASSQSGGGVSEAFF

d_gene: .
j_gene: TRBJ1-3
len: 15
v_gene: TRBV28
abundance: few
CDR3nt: TGTGCCAGCCTACCGACGGTGAGGGGGACTAACACCATATATTTT
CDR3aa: CASLPTVRGTNTIYF

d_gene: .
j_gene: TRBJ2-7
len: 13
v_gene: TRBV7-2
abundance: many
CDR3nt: TGTGCCAGCAGCTTAACCCCAGACTACGAGCAGTACTTC
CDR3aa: CASSLTPDYEQYF

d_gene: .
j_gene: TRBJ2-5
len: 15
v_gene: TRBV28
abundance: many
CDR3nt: TGTGCCAGCAGTGAATTGCAGGGAACCCGAGAGACCCAGTACTTC
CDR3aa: CASSELQGTRETQYF

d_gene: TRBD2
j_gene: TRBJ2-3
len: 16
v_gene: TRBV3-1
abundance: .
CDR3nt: TGTGCCAGCAGCCAAGATACTAGCGGGAGCACAGATACGCAGTATTTT
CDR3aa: CASSQDTSGSTDTQYF

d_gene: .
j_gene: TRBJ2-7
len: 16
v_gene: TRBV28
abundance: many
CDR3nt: TGTGCCAGCAGACCGCGACAGGCAAGGATCTCCTACGAGCAGTACTTC
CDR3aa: CASRPRQARISYEQYF